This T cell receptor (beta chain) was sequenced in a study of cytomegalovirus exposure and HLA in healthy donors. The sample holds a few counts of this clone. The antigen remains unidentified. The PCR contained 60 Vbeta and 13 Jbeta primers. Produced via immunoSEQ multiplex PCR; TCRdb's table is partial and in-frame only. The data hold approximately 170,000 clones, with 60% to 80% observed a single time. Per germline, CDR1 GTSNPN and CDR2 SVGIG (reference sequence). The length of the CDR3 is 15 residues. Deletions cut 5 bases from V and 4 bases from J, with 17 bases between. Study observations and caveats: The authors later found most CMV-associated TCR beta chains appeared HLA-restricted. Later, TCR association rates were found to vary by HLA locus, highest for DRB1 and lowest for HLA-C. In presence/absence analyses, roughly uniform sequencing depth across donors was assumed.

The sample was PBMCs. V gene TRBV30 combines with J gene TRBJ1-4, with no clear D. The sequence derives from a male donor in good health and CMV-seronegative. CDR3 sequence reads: CAWAFGRTLNEKLFF. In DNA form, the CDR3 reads TGTGCCTGGGCCTTCGGACGGACTCTTAATGAAAAACTGTTTTTT.